This TCR beta chain comes out of a study of STAT5B mutations in CD4+ large granular lymphocyte leukemia. This CDR3 has 13 amino acids. CDR1 and CDR2 (germline): MNHEY, SMNVEV (reference sequence). The V and J ends lost 3 bases and 7 bases, in that order; junction bases with no gene match: 2. As to this clone: Its target is not known.

Study-level points and caveats: Patient CD4-sorted repertoires stayed more clonal than healthy ones after leukemic-clone removal.

Only in-frame clones appear in the TCRdb table, and some are missing; sequencing was by immunoSEQ multiplex PCR. Of roughly 34,000 clones detected, roughly 81% appear once; the ten largest clones hold 3.5% to 5%. This sequence joins TRBV27 and TRBJ1-1; 10 positions match TRBD1. The sequence derives from a human donor in good health. The sequenced sample consisted of CD4+ T cells from blood buffy coats. The CDR3 region is CASSLDRGSEAFF. As DNA, the CDR3 is TGTGCCAGCAGTTTGGACAGGGGGAGTGAAGCTTTCTTT.